This entry features one TCR beta chain sequence. Original methodology: Estimated nucleated cell counts came from reference gene primer amplification. Clones were read by immunoSEQ multiplex PCR, and TCRdb kept only the in-frame ones, dropping some. V, J and clone size are taken as reported in that table, and D and trimming were inferred from the DNA itself. The sample holds 200,000 or so clones, roughly four fifths seen once. The data were taken from a study of blood T cell repertoires in COVID-19. Study-wide background: Italy, Spain and the United States were the sources of the convalescent and acute COVID-19 samples.

The V and J ends lost 5 bases and 8 bases, in that order; junction bases with no gene match: 13. This CDR3 has 16 residues. Germline loops: CDR1 SGHVS, CDR2 FNYEAQ. J is TRBJ1-4 and V is TRBV7-6; 8 bases fit TRBD1. The sequenced sample was peripheral blood. This TCR came from a woman aged 35 to 49 with acute or convalescent COVID-19. CDR3 DNA sequence: TGTGCCAGCAGCCGATCGACACAGGGGGTAAAGGAAAAACTGTTTTTT. This gives the protein CASSRSTQGVKEKLFF.